The clone carrying this TCR beta chain was counted between two and nine times. Combining a sample-barcoded 5' primer with a J-beta primer mix, a second PCR ran for about 7 to 12 cycles. MiXCR was run by TCRdb on the 5' RACE reads, yielding one entry per CDR3 protein. The sample holds some 800,000 distinct CDR3 sequences, around 43% seen once. Roughly 10 milliliters of peripheral blood were drawn from each donor into EDTA-treated tubes. Total RNA, at least 6 micrograms per sample, was extracted from PBMCs. The data belong to a study of blood T cells in healthy people across ages. Study overall: Template switching caught about one barcoded beta molecule for each two T cells.

The ends were cut back, 7 bases at V and 7 bases at J, with 31 bases in the middle. This CDR3 is built from 18 residues. Germline V CDR1 and CDR2: SEHNR, FQNEAQ (reference sequence). The sequence was collected from a man between 60 and 70 years old in good health. Sequences were obtained from blood. The chain couples TRBV7-9 to TRBJ2-5, with D possibly being TRBD2 (5 bases). Here the CDR3 DNA reads TGTGCCAGCAACGGGCAGGCGGGCTCGGGTCCTCAATGGGGGACCCAGTACTTC. Its translation: CASNGQAGSGPQWGTQYF.